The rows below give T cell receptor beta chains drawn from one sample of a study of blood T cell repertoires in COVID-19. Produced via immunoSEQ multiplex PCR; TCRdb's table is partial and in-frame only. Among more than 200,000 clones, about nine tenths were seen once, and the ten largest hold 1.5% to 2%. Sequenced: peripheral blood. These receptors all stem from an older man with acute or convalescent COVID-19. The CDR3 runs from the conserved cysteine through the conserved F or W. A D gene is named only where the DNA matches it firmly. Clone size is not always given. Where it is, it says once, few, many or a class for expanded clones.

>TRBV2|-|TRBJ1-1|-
CASTLGQNTEAFF
TGTGCCAGCACTTTGGGACAGAACACTGAAGCTTTCTTT
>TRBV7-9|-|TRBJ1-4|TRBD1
CASSPGQGQKSEKLFF
TGTGCCAGCAGCCCCGGACAGGGCCAGAAGAGTGAAAAACTGTTTTTT
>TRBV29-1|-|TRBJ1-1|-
CSVSRGAEAFF
TGCAGCGTTTCGCGCGGAGCTGAAGCTTTCTTT
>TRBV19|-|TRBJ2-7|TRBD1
CASSHLRDSSYEQYF
TGTGCCAGTAGCCACCTCCGGGACAGCTCCTACGAGCAGTACTTC
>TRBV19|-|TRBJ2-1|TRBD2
CASSLGGSGSYNEQFF
TGTGCCAGTAGCCTAGGGGGTAGCGGGAGTTACAATGAGCAGTTCTTC
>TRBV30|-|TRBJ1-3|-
CAWSVLNRYTGNTIYF
TGTGCCTGGAGTGTACTGAACAGATATACTGGAAACACCATATATTTT
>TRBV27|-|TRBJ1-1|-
CASRLDRDTEAFF
TGTGCCAGCAGACTCGATCGGGACACTGAAGCTTTCTTT
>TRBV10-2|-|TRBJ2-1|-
CASSDLAEQFF
TGCGCCAGCAGTGATCTGGCTGAGCAGTTCTTC
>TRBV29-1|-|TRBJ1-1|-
CSVATVNTEAFF
TGCAGCGTTGCTACCGTGAACACTGAAGCTTTCTTT
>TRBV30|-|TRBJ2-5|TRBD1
CAWSEGQGPFETQYF
TGTGCCTGGAGTGAGGGACAGGGCCCATTCGAGACCCAGTACTTC
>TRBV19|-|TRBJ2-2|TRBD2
CASSRGLAGRTGELFF
TGTGCCAGTAGTAGGGGACTAGCGGGACGAACCGGGGAGCTGTTTTTT
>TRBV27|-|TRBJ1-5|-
CASSLNRVSRQPQHF
TGTGCCAGCAGTTTGAACAGGGTCTCTCGTCAGCCCCAGCATTTT
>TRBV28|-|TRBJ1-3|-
CASSSLTSSGNTIYF
TGTGCCAGCAGTTCCCTAACGAGCTCTGGAAACACCATATATTTT
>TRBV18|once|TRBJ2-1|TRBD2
CASSPGLASEQFF
TGTGCCAGCTCACCGGGACTAGCGTCGGAGCAGTTCTTC
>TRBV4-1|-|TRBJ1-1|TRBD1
CASSQGPRQGVSEAFF
TGCGCCAGCAGCCAAGGTCCAAGACAGGGGGTTTCTGAAGCTTTCTTT
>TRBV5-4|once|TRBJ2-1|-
CASSLVLSEQFF
TGTGCCAGCAGCTTGGTACTTTCTGAGCAGTTCTTC
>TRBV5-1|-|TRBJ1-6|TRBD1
CASSYTGDSPLHF
TGCGCCAGCAGCTATACAGGGGATTCACCCCTCCACTTT
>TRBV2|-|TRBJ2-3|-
CASTKGLDTQYF
TGTGCCAGCACAAAGGGGTTGGATACGCAGTATTTT
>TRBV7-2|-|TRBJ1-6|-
CASSLEQAYNSPLHF
TGTGCCAGCAGCTTAGAGCAGGCCTACAATTCACCCCTCCACTTT
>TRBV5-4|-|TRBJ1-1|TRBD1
CASRRDRGQNTEAFF
TGTGCCAGCAGACGGGACAGGGGGCAGAACACTGAAGCTTTCTTT
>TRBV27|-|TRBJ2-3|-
CASKSQFTDTQYF
TGTGCCAGCAAGTCACAGTTCACAGATACGCAGTATTTT
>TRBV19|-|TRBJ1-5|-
CASSTITGTLSQPQHF
TGTGCCAGTAGTACCATTACCGGGACATTAAGTCAGCCCCAGCATTTT
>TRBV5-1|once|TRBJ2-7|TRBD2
CASSLRLAGAYEQYF
TGCGCCAGCAGCTTGAGACTAGCGGGGGCCTACGAGCAGTACTTC
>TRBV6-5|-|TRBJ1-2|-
CASSYYGGLANYGYTF
TGTGCCAGCAGTTACTACGGGGGATTGGCTAACTATGGCTACACCTTC
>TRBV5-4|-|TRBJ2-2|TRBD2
CASSPTSGGNTGELFF
TGTGCCAGCAGCCCCACTAGCGGGGGGAACACCGGGGAGCTGTTTTTT